One sample yielded the 23 T cell receptor beta chains listed below, sequenced in a study of CD8 T cells in Susac syndrome. Random hexamers served to reverse transcribe about 0.45 to 1 ug RNA. TCRdb re-called the immunoSEQ multiplex PCR reads with MiXCR, one entry per CDR3 protein. The sample records 120,000 or so distinct CDR3 sequences, 90% to 95% being singletons. Material for sequencing was CD8+ T cells from PBMCs. Every receptor here comes from a human donor with Susac syndrome.

The chain carries TRBV7-9 and TRBJ2-5, with D hard to call. The CDR3 runs to 13 residues. The ends were cut back, 2 bases at V and 5 bases at J, with 9 bases in the middle. Looked up from germline, CDR1 is SEHNR and CDR2 is FQNEAQ (reference sequence). CDR3 DNA: TGTGCCAGCAGCTTATCCAGTGAGGAGACCCAGTACTTC. Protein sequence: CASSLSSEETQYF.

This chain links TRBV30 with TRBJ2-3, with 7 positions matching TRBD1. CDR1 and CDR2 from the germline V gene are GTSNPN and SVGIG (reference sequence). Trimming at V came to 4 bases and at J to 0 bases, leaving 7 bases not matched to a gene. There are 15 residues in the CDR3. CDR3 protein: CAWTEDRVSTDTQYF. CDR3 coding DNA: TGTGCCTGGACGGAAGACAGGGTGAGCACAGATACGCAGTATTTT. The full variable domain, rest sourced from reference TRBV30 and TRBJ2-3, is SQTIHQWPATLVQPVGSPLSLECTVEGTSNPNLYWYRQAAGRGLQLLFYSVGIGQISSEVPQNLSASRPQDRQFILSSKKLLLSDSGFYLCAWTEDRVSTDTQYFGPGTRLTVL.

CDR3 loop: CASSVATGSGASETQYF. As DNA, the CDR3 is TGTGCCAGCAGCGTAGCTACGGGGTCCGGGGCCAGTGAGACCCAGTACTTC. This chain links TRBV9 with TRBJ2-5, with D possibly called TRBD1 or TRBD2 (5 bases each). Germline V gene data show CDR1 as SGDLS and CDR2 as YYNGEE. V lost 0 bases, J lost 5 bases, and 20 bases lay in between. This CDR3 has 17 residues.

This chain connects TRBV29-1 to TRBJ2-1, with TRBD1 identical over 10 bases. V dropped 6 bases and J dropped 5; count of bases not matched to a gene: 1. The germline gives CDR1 SQVTM, CDR2 ANQGSEA. CDR3 size: 12 residues. The CDR3 protein is CSVGTGDNEQFF. The CDR3 DNA is TGCAGCGTGGGGACAGGGGACAATGAGCAGTTCTTC.

This clonotype was counted once. The gene calls are TRBV6-1 and TRBJ1-2; D may be TRBD1 (5 bases). Trimming removed 11 bases at V and 6 bases at J, with 16 bases between. CDR3 size: 12 residues. CDR1 and CDR2 from the germline V gene are MNHNS and SASEGT. The CDR3 DNA reads TGTGCCTCCCGGCGGGGGGGTGATGGCTACACCTTC. This encodes CASRRGGDGYTF.

The CDR3 DNA follows: TGCAGTGCTAGCTCGACTAGCGGTTACAATGAGCAGTTCTTC. It codes for CSASSTSGYNEQFF. The gene calls are TRBV20-1 and TRBJ2-1; 9 bases match TRBD2. Germline V gives CDR1 DFQATT, CDR2 SNEGSKA (reference sequence). V lost 3 bases to trimming and J lost 4 bases; unmatched junction nucleotides: 4. CDR3 length equals 14 residues.

The chain links TRBV6-5 to TRBJ1-5; D is undetermined. V gave up 4 bases and J gave up 4 bases, with 14 bases separating them. Germline values: CDR1 MNHEY, CDR2 SVGAGI. This CDR3 is 15 amino acids long. The CDR3, as DNA: TGTGCCAGCAGTTCCTCAGGTACCTCTAATCAGCCCCAGCATTTT. It codes for CASSSSGTSNQPQHF.

The table lists this clonotype with a few counts. The chain joins TRBV3-1 to TRBJ2-7; tentatively, D is TRBD2 (5 bases). CDR3 length: 13 residues. Trimming took 4 bases from V and 6 from J, leaving 13 bases between them. The germline V gene has CDR1 LGHDT and CDR2 YNNKEL (reference sequence). The DNA for the CDR3 is TGTGCCAGCAGCCTAGTCCAAGGAGGCGAGCAGTACTTC. Amino acid sequence: CASSLVQGGEQYF.

J is TRBJ2-3 and V is TRBV12-3 or TRBV12-4; D uncertain. The CDR3 extends over 12 amino acids. Trimming removed 3 bases at V and 4 bases at J, with 5 bases between. CDR3 coding DNA: TGTGCCAGCAGTTTCAGGTCAGATACGCAGTATTTT. This sequence encodes CASSFRSDTQYF.

The J gene is TRBJ2-1, the V gene TRBV7-8; unclear D gene. Trimming left V 2 bases short and J 5 bases short, with 10 bases between. This CDR3 is built from 14 residues. CDR1 and CDR2 (germline): SGHVS, FQNEAQ. The CDR3 region is CASSLNLRDNEQFF. CDR3 DNA sequence: TGTGCCAGCAGCTTAAATCTGCGAGACAATGAGCAGTTCTTC. The variable domain in full, with the rest retrieved from reference TRBV7-8 and TRBJ2-1, is GAGVSQSPRYKVAKRGQDVALRCDPISGHVSLFWYQQALGQGPEFLTYFQNEAQLDKSGLPSDRFFAERPEGSVSTLKIQRTQQEDSAVYLCASSLNLRDNEQFFGPGTRLTVL.

V usage is TRBV5-4 and J usage is TRBJ2-2; no firm D call. Germline assignment: CDR1 SGHNT and CDR2 YYREEE (reference sequence). V lost 5 bases and J lost 4, with 9 bases in between. CDR3 length: 13 amino acids. CDR3 coding DNA: TGTGCCAGCAGTACCGGCCCCACCGGGGAGCTGTTTTTT. This codes for CASSTGPTGELFF.

The chain has TRBV5-6 and TRBJ1-1; no firm D call. V lost 0 bases and J 1 base, leaving 7 bases between the germline ends. Germline-derived CDR1 and CDR2 are SGHDT and YYEEEE. CDR3 length: 14 residues. The chain's CDR3 is CASSLDIGNTEAFF. The CDR3 DNA follows: TGTGCCAGCAGCTTGGATATCGGGAACACTGAAGCTTTCTTT. The variable domain in full, with the rest retrieved from reference TRBV5-6 and TRBJ1-1, is DAGVTQSPTHLIKTRGQQVTLRCSPKSGHDTVSWYQQALGQGPQFIFQYYEEEERQRGNFPDRFSGHQFPNYSSELNVNALLLGDSALYLCASSLDIGNTEAFFGQGTRLTVV.

This chain connects TRBV7-2 to TRBJ2-7; D is possibly TRBD1 or TRBD2 (5 bases each). Per germline, CDR1 SGHTA and CDR2 FQGNSA. Trimming cost V 1 base and J 3 bases, with 10 bases left between them. The CDR3 covers 14 residues. CDR3 sequence reads: CASSLGRGLYEQYF. The CDR3 DNA sequence: TGTGCCAGCAGCTTAGGTCGGGGCCTCTACGAGCAGTACTTC. Complete variable domain (other parts from reference TRBV7-2 and TRBJ2-7): GAGVSQSPSNKVTEKGKDVELRCDPISGHTALYWYRQSLGQGLEFLIYFQGNSAPDKSGLPSDRFSAERTGGSVSTLTIQRTQQEDSAVYLCASSLGRGLYEQYFGPGTRLTVT.

The chain joins TRBV25-1 to TRBJ2-1; 12 bases map to TRBD1. The CDR3 contains 15 residues. Germline trimming cut 4 bases from V and 9 bases from J; bases unmatched to any gene: 7. Germline V lookup: CDR1 MGHDK, CDR2 SYGVNS. CDR3 region: CASSGDRGRGGEQFF. The CDR3 region has the DNA TGTGCCAGCAGTGGGGACAGGGGGCGAGGTGGTGAGCAGTTCTTC.

The chain has TRBV19 and TRBJ2-1; 10 bases align to TRBD1. V was clipped by 5 bases and J by 8 bases; unmatched bases: 9. Germline V gene sequence: CDR1 LNHDA, CDR2 SQIVND (reference sequence). The CDR3 has 15 residues. The CDR3 here is CASSESDRGADEQFF. The CDR3 DNA reads TGTGCCAGTAGTGAATCGGACAGGGGGGCGGATGAGCAGTTCTTC.

This clonotype was recorded once. The genes are TRBV6-6 and TRBJ2-7; D is possibly TRBD1 (6 bases). CDR1 and CDR2 from the germline V gene are MNHNY and SVGAGI (reference sequence). This CDR3 spans 11 amino acids. The germline V and J ends were trimmed by 8 bases and 5 bases, with 10 bases remaining between them. CDR3 DNA: TGTGCCAGCGCGGCAGGGGACGAGCAGTACTTC. Protein: CASAAGDEQYF.

This clonotype was recorded once. V usage is TRBV4-1 and J usage is TRBJ2-7, with a weak D call TRBD2 (5 bases). Germline CDR1 is MGHRA and CDR2 is YSYEKL. The CDR3 consists of 15 residues. Between the trimmed V and J ends, which lost 0 bases and 4 bases, there was a span of 13 bases. The CDR3 nucleotides are TGCGCCAGCAGCCAAGATGAGGGAGTAGTGTACGAGCAGTACTTC. This sequence encodes CASSQDEGVVYEQYF.

The V and J genes are TRBV5-4 and TRBJ2-5; 7 bases are a match to TRBD1. Losses at the gene ends were 4 bases for V and 0 bases for J; bases not matched to a gene: 9. CDR3 length equals 16 residues. From germline, CDR1 is SGHNT and CDR2 YYREEE (reference sequence). In nucleotides, the CDR3 is TGTGCCAGCAGCCCAGACCCAGGACAGGACCAAGAGACCCAGTACTTC. Protein product: CASSPDPGQDQETQYF.

V gene TRBV25-1 combines with J gene TRBJ1-2; possibly TRBD1 for D (5 bases). V gave up 3 bases and J gave up 2 bases, with 13 bases separating them. The germline V gene encodes CDR1 MGHDK and CDR2 SYGVNS. CDR3 size: 15 residues. The CDR3 is CASSDRDHPNYGYTF. CDR3 in DNA: TGTGCCAGCAGTGATCGGGACCACCCCAACTATGGCTACACCTTC.

This rearrangement joins TRBV6-2 or TRBV6-3 to TRBJ1-1, with 9 bases that match TRBD1. The CDR3 consists of 17 residues. Germline-derived CDR1 and CDR2 are MNHEY and SVGEGT. V lost 2 bases to trimming and J lost 0 bases; unmatched junction nucleotides: 7. The CDR3 region is CASSYPQGAPMNTEAFF. The CDR3 coding sequence is TGTGCCAGCAGTTACCCACAGGGGGCCCCGATGAACACTGAAGCTTTCTTT.

V is TRBV7-8 and J is TRBJ2-7, with D perhaps assigned TRBD1 or TRBD2 (6 bases each). The germline V gene has CDR1 SGHVS and CDR2 FQNEAQ. The CDR3 has 14 residues. V was trimmed by 0 bases and J by 4 bases, leaving 10 bases between them. In DNA form, the CDR3 reads TGTGCCAGCAGCTTAGCGGAGGGGGATTACGAGCAGTACTTC. Translation: CASSLAEGDYEQYF.

This clonotype appeared many times. The CDR3 loop reads CASSLYRGTEAFF. DNA of the CDR3: TGTGCCAGCAGTTTATATCGCGGCACTGAAGCTTTCTTT. The chain recombines TRBV12-3 or TRBV12-4 with TRBJ1-1, with D uncertain. The CDR3 sequence is 13 residues long. V lost 2 bases and J lost 4, with 8 bases in between.

The chain employs TRBV13 and TRBJ1-2; perhaps TRBD1 as D (5 bases). CDR3 length: 14 residues. The ends were cut back, 7 bases at V and 3 bases at J, with 15 bases in the middle. Germline V CDR1 and CDR2: PRHDT, FYEKMQ (reference sequence). This CDR3 reads CASTSGGGDYGYTF. The CDR3 DNA is TGTGCCAGCACGTCCGGGGGAGGGGACTATGGCTACACCTTC.